The present T cell receptor beta chain was sequenced within a study of shared clonotypes between healthy human individuals. Note on this clone: Its matching antigen is unknown.

CD8 cells regarded as naive lacked CD45RO, were positively chosen for CCR7, and omitted terminally differentiated effector memory CD45RA+ cells. Deep level was the assay's run setting. Clones were sequenced by immunoSEQ multiplex PCR, and TCRdb holds only the in-frame ones, with some missing. The data show millions of clones, 90% to 95% seen once. The V gene's germline CDR1 is MRHNA and CDR2 SNTAGT. V gave up 3 bases and J gave up 1 base, with 11 bases separating them. The CDR3 is 15 amino acids. General observations from the study: Among donors, sharing of clonotypes was expected to be affected by sequencing depth. Shared clonotypes: 4.5% to 6% naive CD4, around 3.5% naive CD8, around 2.4% memory CD4, around 0.4% memory CD8.

The sequenced sample consisted of naive CD8+ T cells from PBMCs. The sequence derives from a man between 18 and 29 years old in good health. Some clones in this sample may be carry-over from other donors' samples. The chain couples TRBV6-4 to TRBJ2-3; D is perhaps TRBD2 (6 bases). The CDR3 region has the DNA TGTGCCAGCAGTGAATGGGGGGTAGGCACAGATACGCAGTATTTT. Translated, it gives CASSEWGVGTDTQYF.